A selection of T cell receptor beta chains follows, all from one sample in a study of PD-L1 blockade in urothelial cancer. Produced via immunoSEQ multiplex PCR; TCRdb's table is partial and in-frame only. The data hold tens of thousands of clones, with 65% to 85% observed a single time. Sequenced material: PBMCs, taken around atezolizumab (anti-PD-L1) treatment. The receptors stem from a man between 60 and 75 years old with urothelial cancer. CDR3s include the opening cysteine and the closing phenylalanine or tryptophan. Each record gives: D gene, V gene, clone size, J gene, CDR3 protein, CDR3 DNA. The D gene is left open where the match is weak. Only part of the rows carry a size: once, few, many, or a class if the clone is expanded.

>-|TRBV21-1|-|TRBJ2-2
CASSKALRGGTGELFF
TGTGCCAGCAGCAAAGCGCTAAGGGGGGGGACCGGGGAGCTGTTTTTT
>-|TRBV12-5|-|TRBJ2-1
CASGLVLGSPYNEQFF
TGTGCTAGTGGTTTGGTACTGGGCAGTCCGTACAATGAGCAGTTCTTC
>TRBD1|TRBV5-1|-|TRBJ1-5
CASSREGANPYQPQHF
TGCGCCAGCAGCCGGGAGGGGGCCAACCCTTATCAGCCCCAACATTTT
>-|TRBV6-5|-|TRBJ2-2
CASSYRGLAGELFF
TGTGCCAGCAGTTACAGGGGTCTAGCCGGGGAGCTGTTTTTT
>-|TRBV7-9|-|TRBJ2-1
CASSSRLEGLNEQFF
TGTGCCAGCAGCTCCCGACTAGAGGGATTGAATGAGCAGTTCTTC
>TRBD1|TRBV6-5|-|TRBJ1-2
CASSFRTGPHGYTF
TGTGCCAGCAGTTTCCGGACAGGGCCCCACGGCTACACCTTC
>-|TRBV2|-|TRBJ2-7
CASSPRRGSYEQYF
TGTGCCAGCAGTCCCAGACGGGGCTCCTACGAGCAGTACTTC
>TRBD1|TRBV7-9|-|TRBJ2-2
CASSTWDRRNTGELFF
TGTGCCAGCAGTACCTGGGACAGGCGGAACACCGGGGAGCTGTTTTTT
>-|TRBV30|once|TRBJ1-6
CALGWGGFIDSPLHF
TGTGCTTTAGGCTGGGGCGGATTCATAGATTCACCCCTCCACTTT
>TRBD2|TRBV27|-|TRBJ2-7
CASSLYYTAGSSYEQYF
TGTGCCAGCAGTTTATACTATACAGCGGGAAGCTCCTACGAGCAGTACTTC
>TRBD1|TRBV19|-|TRBJ1-2
CASTVDRGIYGYTF
TGTGCCAGTACCGTCGACAGGGGGATCTATGGCTACACCTTC
>TRBD2|TRBV5-1|-|TRBJ2-3
CASSQTIAGGPGDTQYF
TGCGCCAGCAGTCAAACGATAGCGGGAGGGCCCGGAGATACGCAGTATTTT
>-|TRBV14|-|TRBJ2-3
CASSHDRKGAQYF
TGTGCCAGCAGCCACGACAGGAAAGGTGCGCAGTATTTT
>-|TRBV5-1|-|TRBJ2-1
CASSLGGTSSTEQFF
TGCGCCAGCAGCTTGGGGGGGACAAGTTCCACTGAGCAGTTCTTC
>TRBD1|TRBV7-2|-|TRBJ1-5
CASSYRTGGYSNQPQHF
TGTGCCAGCAGCTACCGGACAGGGGGATATAGCAATCAGCCCCAGCATTTT
>-|TRBV9|-|TRBJ2-3
CASSGDRGAADTQYF
TGTGCCAGCAGCGGAGACCGGGGTGCGGCAGATACGCAGTATTTT
>TRBD2|TRBV7-9|-|TRBJ2-2
CASPSAGANTGELFF
TGTGCCAGTCCCTCAGCGGGAGCGAACACCGGGGAGCTGTTTTTT
>TRBD1|TRBV10-1|-|TRBJ2-7
CASSESGTGGYEQYF
TGCGCCAGCAGTGAATCCGGGACAGGGGGATACGAGCAGTACTTC
>TRBD1|TRBV11-2|-|TRBJ2-6
CASSLTGDFPSGANVLTF
TGTGCCAGCAGCTTGACAGGGGACTTTCCATCTGGGGCCAACGTCCTGACTTTC
>TRBD1|TRBV4-1|few|TRBJ1-2
CASSQDGFSQGAGYTF
TGCGCCAGCAGCCAAGATGGGTTTTCACAGGGGGCTGGCTACACCTTC
>-|TRBV30|-|TRBJ1-1
CAWSVGSASVRMNTEAFF
TGTGCCTGGAGTGTAGGCTCGGCTTCGGTGAGGATGAACACTGAAGCTTTCTTT
>-|TRBV2|-|TRBJ1-1
CASSGTRMNTEAFF
TGTGCCAGCAGTGGGACACGCATGAACACTGAAGCTTTCTTT
>-|TRBV15|-|TRBJ2-5
CATSRDQGQETQYF
TGTGCCACCAGCAGAGATCAGGGCCAAGAGACCCAGTACTTC
>TRBD2|TRBV6-1|-|TRBJ2-7
CASSAWLAGGNEYF
TGTGCCAGCAGTGCTTGGCTAGCGGGAGGGAATGAGTACTTC
>-|TRBV6-1|-|TRBJ2-7
CASSLDSFISYEQYF
TGTGCCAGCAGTCTAGACAGTTTCATCTCCTACGAGCAGTACTTC
>TRBD1|TRBV5-1|-|TRBJ2-5
CASSDRTGETQYF
TGCGCCAGCAGCGATCGGACAGGGGAGACCCAGTACTTC
>TRBD1|TRBV19|-|TRBJ1-5
CASSNKGAGINQPQHF
TGTGCCAGTAGCAACAAGGGGGCAGGCATCAATCAGCCCCAGCATTTT
>TRBD2|TRBV6-1|-|TRBJ2-1
CASSARGSTYNEQFF
TGTGCCAGCAGTGCACGCGGGAGCACCTACAATGAGCAGTTCTTC
>-|TRBV18|-|TRBJ1-1
CASSRNTEGEAFF
TGTGCCAGCTCACGGAACACGGAGGGTGAAGCTTTCTTT
>TRBD2|TRBV10-3|-|TRBJ2-1
CAISVLAGGRNEQFF
TGTGCCATCAGTGTCTTAGCGGGGGGGCGCAATGAGCAGTTCTTC
>TRBD1|TRBV7-2|few|TRBJ1-3
CASSFTGGSGNTIYF
TGTGCCAGCAGCTTTACAGGGGGGTCGGGAAACACCATATATTTT
>TRBD1|TRBV19|-|TRBJ2-1
CASSSRGQYEQFF
TGTGCCAGTAGTTCCAGGGGGCAGTATGAGCAGTTCTTC
>TRBD2|TRBV6-1|-|TRBJ2-3
CASSATSGADTQYF
TGTGCCAGCAGTGCCACTAGCGGGGCAGATACGCAGTATTTT
>TRBD2|TRBV7-2|-|TRBJ2-5
CASSLDGTTMKQYF
TGTGCCAGCAGCTTAGACGGGACTACGATGAAGCAGTACTTC
>-|TRBV30|few|TRBJ1-6
CAWSELVARRSPLHF
TGTGCCTGGAGTGAATTGGTGGCAAGGAGGTCACCCCTCCACTTT
>-|TRBV4-3|-|TRBJ2-1
CASSQDPTAYNEQFF
TGCGCCAGCAGCCAAGACCCGACAGCCTACAATGAGCAGTTCTTC
>TRBD2|TRBV4-2|-|TRBJ2-3
CASSQGLGASGASTDTQYF
TGTGCCAGCAGCCAAGGTCTCGGGGCTAGCGGGGCTAGCACAGATACGCAGTATTTT
>TRBD1|TRBV27|-|TRBJ1-4
CASSTYGTGPHISEKLFF
TGTGCCAGCAGTACGTACGGGACAGGGCCCCACATAAGTGAAAAACTGTTTTTT
>TRBD1|TRBV7-8|once|TRBJ1-2
CASSLVADRADGYTF
TGTGCCAGCAGCTTAGTTGCTGACAGGGCGGATGGCTACACCTTC
>-|TRBV20-1|once|TRBJ1-2
CRPAGGSGYTF
TGCAGACCGGCCGGGGGAAGTGGCTACACCTTC
>TRBD1|TRBV19|-|TRBJ1-2
CASSISTGGGYGYTF
TGTGCCAGTAGTATATCGACAGGGGGTGGCTATGGCTACACCTTC
>-|TRBV5-1|-|TRBJ2-3
CASSFYKYTDTQYF
TGCGCCAGCAGCTTTTACAAGTACACAGATACGCAGTATTTT
>TRBD1|TRBV5-1|-|TRBJ1-5
CASSPQGTDQPQHF
TGCGCCAGCAGTCCACAGGGGACCGATCAGCCCCAGCATTTT
>-|TRBV9|-|TRBJ2-2
CASSVELGAGELFF
TGTGCCAGCAGCGTAGAATTGGGAGCCGGGGAGCTGTTTTTT
>-|TRBV29-1|once|TRBJ2-3
CSVEDLRGTDTQYF
TGCAGCGTTGAAGATCTCCGGGGCACAGATACGCAGTATTTT
>-|TRBV5-6|-|TRBJ1-1
CASSRQATNTEAFF
TGTGCCAGCAGCAGACAGGCCACGAACACTGAAGCTTTCTTT
>-|TRBV5-1|-|TRBJ2-7
CASSLGGGTGYEQYF
TGCGCCAGCAGCTTGGGGGGGGGCACAGGCTACGAGCAGTACTTC
>TRBD1|TRBV5-1|-|TRBJ2-7
CASSPWTGGTYEQYF
TGCGCCAGCAGCCCCTGGACAGGCGGCACCTACGAGCAGTACTTC
>TRBD1|TRBV11-2|-|TRBJ2-2
CASSRTTGGGELFF
TGTGCCAGCAGCCGTACAACAGGGGGCGGGGAGCTGTTTTTT
>TRBD2|TRBV7-2|-|TRBJ2-6
CASSLAALVVLAASSGANVLTF
TGTGCCAGCAGCTTAGCAGCCTTAGTAGTCCTAGCGGCTTCAAGTGGGGCCAACGTCCTGACTTTC
>-|TRBV10-3|-|TRBJ1-2
CAISRDTYGYTF
TGTGCCATCAGTAGGGACACGTATGGCTACACCTTC